Following are 21 T cell receptor beta chains from one sample sequenced in a study of T cell repertoires in cytomegalovirus infection (dated by TCRdb to between 2017 and 2020). The sequencer listed for this sample is Illumina HiSeq 1500. TCRdb reworked the public reads: Q25 trimming with fastp, MiXCR clone assembly, productive beta chains retained. Records with the same CDR3 protein are collapsed into one entry carrying the most frequent genes and DNA. This sample holds more than 650,000 distinct CDR3 sequences; under 40% were observed only once. 2.5% to 3.5% of the sample is in the top ten clones. The sequenced material came from PBMCs. The receptor source for this set is a human donor in good health (CMV status not recorded). Some clones in this sample may be carry-over from other donors' samples.

The CDR3 region has the DNA TGTGCCAGCAGCGCCAGGGGGCAGGCTGGAAACACCATATATTTT. This codes for CASSARGQAGNTIYF. The rearrangement links TRBV7-6 to TRBJ1-3; 8 bases agree with TRBD1. Trimming removed 5 bases from V and 2 bases from J; junction bases left unmatched: 5. Germline lookup yields CDR1 SGHVS and CDR2 FNYEAQ. The length of the CDR3 is 15 residues.

Comments on this clonotype: Because the CDR3 is missing its conserved closing phenylalanine or tryptophan, this is likely a read error. V usage is TRBV12-3 or TRBV12-4 and J usage is TRBJ2-1, with TRBD1 identical over 10 bases. The CDR3 is made up of 16 amino acids. The ends lost 6 bases at V and 8 bases at J; junction bases unmatched: 13. The DNA for the CDR3 is TGTGCCAGCAGCTACACACCGGGACAGGGGTCGCATGAGCAGTTCTTA. This gives the protein CASSYTPGQGSHEQFL.

The chain recombines TRBV12-3 or TRBV12-4 with TRBJ2-3; 10 bases map to TRBD2. Trimming cost V 6 bases and J 4 bases; bases outside gene matches: 13. This CDR3 is built from 17 residues. Here the CDR3 reads CASRPSGSGGLADTQYF. Written as DNA, the CDR3 is TGTGCCAGCAGACCTAGCGGGAGTGGAGGTTTGGCAGATACGCAGTATTTT.

The chain recombines TRBV20-1 with TRBJ2-1; 10 bases map to TRBD2. This CDR3 has 17 amino acids. Losses at the gene ends were 5 bases for V and 4 bases for J; bases not matched to a gene: 14. The germline gives CDR1 DFQATT, CDR2 SNEGSKA (reference sequence). The chain's CDR3 is CSALPHSGRGGYNEQFF. CDR3 in DNA: TGCAGTGCTTTACCCCACAGCGGGAGGGGAGGGTACAATGAGCAGTTCTTC.

As concerns this clonotype: A read error may be the cause here, since a much bigger clone is one base away. The V gene is TRBV7-6, the J gene TRBJ2-7, with 7 bases aligning to TRBD1. The germline CDR1 and CDR2 sequences are SGHVS and FNYEAQ. The CDR3 extends over 15 amino acids. The CDR3 reads CASSLIQGSSYEQDF. DNA of the CDR3: TGTGCCAGCAGCTTAATACAGGGGTCGTCCTACGAGCAGGACTTC.

This clonotype has just a few counts. The J gene is TRBJ2-3, the V gene TRBV6-4; TRBD2 matches at 8 bases. The CDR3 totals 15 residues. After removal of 0 bases from V and 8 bases from J, the junction contained 7 bases not matched to a gene. Germline V gives CDR1 MRHNA, CDR2 SNTAGT. CDR3 in amino acids: CASSDSDSGSATQYF. The DNA of the CDR3 is TGTGCCAGCAGTGACTCGGACAGCGGGAGTGCTACGCAGTATTTT.

On this clonotype: A read error is likely, as this CDR3 ends without the conserved phenylalanine or tryptophan. The chain uses TRBV12-3 or TRBV12-4 and TRBJ1-5, with D maybe TRBD1 (6 bases). Trimming removed 8 bases at V and 5 bases at J, with 13 bases between. The CDR3 loop spans 13 amino acids. The CDR3 DNA reads as TGTGCCAGCGGATTGGACAGCGATCAGCCCCAGCATTTA. It translates to CASGLDSDQPQHL.

The chain is built from TRBV7-9 and TRBJ1-5; 10 bases fit TRBD1. From germline, CDR1 is SEHNR and CDR2 FQNEAQ (reference sequence). V dropped 6 bases and J dropped 1; count of bases not matched to a gene: 9. The CDR3 has 17 residues. The CDR3 sequence: CASSPDRGRVSNQPQHF. The CDR3 coding sequence is TGTGCCAGCAGTCCTGACAGGGGGCGCGTCAGCAATCAGCCCCAGCATTTT.

V usage is TRBV6-1 and J usage is TRBJ2-5; TRBD2 matches at 9 bases. This CDR3 has 13 residues. J was trimmed by 5 bases and V by 11 bases; bases with no gene match: 9. The V gene's germline CDR1 is MNHNS and CDR2 SASEGT. The CDR3 nucleotides are TGTGCCGGAAGGGGACTAGCTCATGAGACCCAGTACTTC. Translated: CAGRGLAHETQYF.

On this clonotype itself: A read error may be the cause here, since a much bigger clone is one base away. The CDR3 does not end in the conserved phenylalanine or tryptophan, so this is likely a read error. The chain uses TRBV11-2 and TRBJ2-2; no clear D. Trimming left V 0 bases short and J 4 bases short, with 3 bases between. CDR1 is SGHAT and CDR2 is FQNNGV in the germline V gene. CDR3 length: 13 residues. The CDR3: CASSLEPTGELFC. The CDR3 DNA sequence: TGTGCCAGCAGCTTAGAGCCCACCGGGGAGCTGTTTTGT.

The chain carries TRBV4-1 and TRBJ2-7; 7 bases map to TRBD1. Trimming at V came to 0 bases and at J to 3 bases, leaving 2 bases not matched to a gene. CDR3 length: 14 residues. CDR1 is MGHRA and CDR2 is YSYEKL in the germline V gene. CDR3: CASSQDRQGYEQYF. The CDR3 region has the DNA TGCGCCAGCAGCCAAGATCGACAGGGCTACGAGCAGTACTTC.

This rearrangement joins TRBV29-1 to TRBJ2-5; 12 bases fit TRBD2. V dropped 6 bases and J dropped 4; count of bases not matched to a gene: 6. The length of the CDR3 is 14 residues. Germline V CDR1 and CDR2: SQVTM, ANQGSEA. The CDR3 reads CSVLLAGGPETQYF. The CDR3 DNA reads TGCAGCGTACTCCTAGCGGGGGGGCCAGAGACCCAGTACTTC.

The chain couples TRBV4-1 to TRBJ2-7; D is uncertain. Germline-derived CDR1 and CDR2 are MGHRA and YSYEKL. Trimming removed 0 bases at V and 13 bases at J, with 13 bases between. The CDR3 has 12 residues. CDR3 DNA: TGCGCCAGCAGCCAAGATGGCCACGATCAATACTTC. Translating gives CASSQDGHDQYF.

In this sample, this clonotype turned up a few times. The gene calls are TRBV20-1 and TRBJ1-6; no clear D gene. The V gene's germline CDR1 is DFQATT and CDR2 SNEGSKA (reference sequence). Trimming pared 5 bases from V and 10 bases from J, leaving 12 bases between. This CDR3 spans 12 amino acids. The CDR3: CSAPLGESPLHF. In DNA, the CDR3 is TGCAGTGCTCCTCTCGGGGAATCACCCCTCCACTTT.

The chain is built from TRBV12-3 or TRBV12-4 and TRBJ2-3, with a possible D match to TRBD2 (6 bases). V lost 6 bases to trimming and J lost 6 bases, with 19 bases between them. The CDR3 consists of 15 residues. The CDR3 coding sequence is TGTGCCAGCAGCCCCTGGGGGGTATTGGCTGATACGCAGTATTTT. Translating it yields CASSPWGVLADTQYF.

The chain is built from TRBV29-1 and TRBJ2-3; D gene unclear. Germline loops: CDR1 SQVTM, CDR2 ANQGSEA. The CDR3 extends over 12 amino acids. Trimming stripped 2 bases from V and 3 bases from J, with 6 bases between. CDR3 nucleotide sequence: TGCAGCGTTGAATATGGAACAGATACGCAGTATTTT. It encodes CSVEYGTDTQYF.

The rearrangement links TRBV20-1 to TRBJ1-5, with 7 bases matching TRBD1. Trimming removed 3 bases from V and 5 bases from J; junction bases left unmatched: 10. This CDR3 has 15 residues. CDR1 is DFQATT and CDR2 is SNEGSKA in the germline V gene (reference sequence). The CDR3 DNA sequence: TGCAGTGCTAGCCCGAGGACAGGCACGGATCAGCCCCAGCATTTT. Its protein is CSASPRTGTDQPQHF.

In this sample, this clonotype turned up a few times. The chain carries TRBV19 and TRBJ1-2; D remains ambiguous. The V and J ends lost 6 bases and 6 bases respectively, with 14 bases between them. The CDR3 runs 13 residues. CDR1 is LNHDA and CDR2 is SQIVND in the germline V gene (reference sequence). This CDR3 reads CASRKSMLNGYTF. The CDR3, as DNA: TGTGCCAGTAGGAAAAGTATGCTAAATGGCTACACCTTC.

This clonotype was counted only a few times. The V gene is TRBV12-3 or TRBV12-4, the J gene TRBJ2-2; TRBD2 is a possible D gene (5 bases). The CDR3 is 12 amino acids. V was shortened by 6 bases and J by 6 bases, with 8 bases between the two germline ends. CDR3 nucleotides: TGTGCCAGCAGCCGACTACCCGGGGAGCTGTTTTTT. Amino acid sequence: CASSRLPGELFF.

This chain uses TRBV12-3 or TRBV12-4 with TRBJ1-6; perhaps TRBD1 as D (5 bases). The CDR3 runs to 15 residues. Trimming removed 6 bases at V and 7 bases at J, with 16 bases between. The CDR3 spells CASRSGPSVNSPLHF. The CDR3 region has the DNA TGTGCCAGCAGGTCGGGACCAAGCGTCAATTCACCCCTCCACTTT.

The chain carries TRBV10-3 and TRBJ2-3, with 10 nucleotides matching TRBD1. This CDR3 has 15 residues. The V gene's germline CDR1 is ENHRY and CDR2 SYGVKD. V lost 1 base to trimming and J lost 3 bases; unmatched junction nucleotides: 1. The CDR3 region has the DNA TGTGCCATCAGTGAGTGGGACAGGGGAACAGATACGCAGTATTTT. This gives the protein CAISEWDRGTDTQYF.